The present T cell receptor beta chain was sequenced within a study of cytomegalovirus exposure and HLA in healthy donors. Only in-frame clones appear in the TCRdb table, and some are missing; sequencing was by immunoSEQ multiplex PCR. Seen here are about 160,000 clones, 70% to 90% observed once, and the top ten hold about 2.3%. This TCR came from a man younger than 40 in good health and CMV-seropositive. The sequencing sample was made of PBMCs.

CDR3 loop: CASSRELGQGGNEQFF. The CDR3, as DNA: TGTGCCAGCAGCCGCGAGCTGGGGCAGGGGGGCAATGAGCAGTTCTTC. The genes are TRBV4-2 and TRBJ2-1; TRBD1 is a possible D gene (7 bases). V lost 4 bases, J lost 6 bases, and 19 bases lay in between. The CDR3 loop spans 16 amino acids. Germline V gene data show CDR1 as LGHNA and CDR2 as YNFKEQ.